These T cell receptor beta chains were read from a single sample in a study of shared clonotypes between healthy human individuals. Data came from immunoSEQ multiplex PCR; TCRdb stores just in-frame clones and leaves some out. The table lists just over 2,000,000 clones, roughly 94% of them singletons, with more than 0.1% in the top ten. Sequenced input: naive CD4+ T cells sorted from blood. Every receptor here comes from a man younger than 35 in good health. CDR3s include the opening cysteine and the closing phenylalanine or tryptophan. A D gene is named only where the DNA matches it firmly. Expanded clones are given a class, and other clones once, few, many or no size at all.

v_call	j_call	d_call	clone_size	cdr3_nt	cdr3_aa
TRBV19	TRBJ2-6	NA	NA	TGTGCCAGTAGTATAGGGGTTTCTGGGGCCAACGTCCTGACTTTC	CASSIGVSGANVLTF
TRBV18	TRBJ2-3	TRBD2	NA	TGTGCCAGCTCACCCATGGGGGGGACTTCCCAGAGCACAGATACGCAGTATTTT	CASSPMGGTSQSTDTQYF
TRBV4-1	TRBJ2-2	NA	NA	TGCGCCAGCAGCCAAGTTCCTAGCGCGAACACCGGGGAGCTGTTTTTT	CASSQVPSANTGELFF
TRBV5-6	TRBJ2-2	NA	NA	TGTGCCAGCAGCCCCCAGTGGCGAGCCCTAAACACCGGGGAGCTGTTTTTT	CASSPQWRALNTGELFF
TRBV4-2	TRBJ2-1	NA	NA	TGTGCCAGCAGCCAGGGTTTACCCAATGAGCAGTTCTTC	CASSQGLPNEQFF
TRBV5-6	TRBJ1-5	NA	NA	TGTGCCAGCAGCTACAGTCGGGGGTATAGCAATCAGCCCCAGCATTTT	CASSYSRGYSNQPQHF
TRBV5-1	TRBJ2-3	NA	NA	TGCGCCAGCAGCTTGGGGGAATTGGAGTGGACAGATACGCAGTATTTT	CASSLGELEWTDTQYF
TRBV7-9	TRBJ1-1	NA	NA	TGTGCCAGCAGCTTGGGCCGGACAAGAGGCACTGAAGCTTTCTTT	CASSLGRTRGTEAFF
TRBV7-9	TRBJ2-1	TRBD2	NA	TGTGCCAGCAGCGACAGACCGGGACTAGCGATTTCCTACAATGAGCAGTTCTTC	CASSDRPGLAISYNEQFF
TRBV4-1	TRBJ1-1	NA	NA	TGCGCCAGCAGCCAAGAGGGGGGCAGACACTACACTGAAGCTTTCTTT	CASSQEGGRHYTEAFF
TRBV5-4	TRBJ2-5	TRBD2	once	TGTGCCAGCAGACCTAGCGGGAGCGAGACCCAGTACTTC	CASRPSGSETQYF
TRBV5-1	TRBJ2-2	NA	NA	TGCGCCAGCAGCCAGCCTGAAAGGGTCGGGGAGCTGTTTTTT	CASSQPERVGELFF
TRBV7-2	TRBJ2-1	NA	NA	TGTGCCAGCAGCAGAGGACAGCACAATGAGCAGTTCTTC	CASSRGQHNEQFF
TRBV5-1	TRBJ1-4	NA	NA	TGCGCCAGCAGCCCACAACAGGGATGGGATGAAAAACTGTTTTTT	CASSPQQGWDEKLFF
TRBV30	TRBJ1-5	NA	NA	TGTGCCTGGAGTATGGCAGGGATGGGTCAGCCCCAGCATTTT	CAWSMAGMGQPQHF
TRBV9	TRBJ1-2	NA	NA	TGTGCCAGCAGCGTAGAGGCACACAACTATGGCTACACCTTC	CASSVEAHNYGYTF
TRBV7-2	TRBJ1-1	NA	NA	TGTGCCAGCAGCTTAGACAGGTCTTTAACTGAAGCTTTCTTT	CASSLDRSLTEAFF
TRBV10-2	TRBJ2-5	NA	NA	TGCGCCAGCAGTGATTTAGGACGGGGGACCCAGTACTTC	CASSDLGRGTQYF
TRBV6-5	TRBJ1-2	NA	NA	TGTGCCAGCAGACACGACCGCGACCCTAACTATGGCTACACCTTC	CASRHDRDPNYGYTF
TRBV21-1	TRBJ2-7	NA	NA	TGTGCCAGCAGCAAAGGAACCCCTCCGGGAGAGCAGTACTTC	CASSKGTPPGEQYF
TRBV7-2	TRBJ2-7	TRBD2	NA	TGTGCCAGCAGCGTAGCGGGACTCTACGAGCAGTACTTC	CASSVAGLYEQYF
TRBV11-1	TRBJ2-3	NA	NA	TGTGCCAGCAGCTTAGCAGATACGCAGTATTTT	CASSLADTQYF
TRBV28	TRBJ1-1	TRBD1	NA	TGTGCCAGCAGCTGGGACAGGGGGCGCCTGAACACTGAAGCTTTCTTT	CASSWDRGRLNTEAFF
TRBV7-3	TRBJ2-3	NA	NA	TGTGCCAGCAGCTTAGCGGGGGCCCTCACAGATACGCAGTATTTT	CASSLAGALTDTQYF
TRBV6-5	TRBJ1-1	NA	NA	TGTGCCAGCAGCAGGGGTGGGACTGAAGCTTTCTTT	CASSRGGTEAFF
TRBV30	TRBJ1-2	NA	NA	TGTGCCTGGAGTGTAGGAGGAGCTAATGGCTACACCTTC	CAWSVGGANGYTF
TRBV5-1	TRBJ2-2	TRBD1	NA	TGCGCCAGCAGCTTCACCCTGGACAGGGGTTCTACGAACACCGGGGAGCTGTTTTTT	CASSFTLDRGSTNTGELFF
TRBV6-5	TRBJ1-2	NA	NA	TGTGCCAGCAGCCTGGAAAGGGGCTATGGCTACACCTTC	CASSLERGYGYTF
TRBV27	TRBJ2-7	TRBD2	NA	TGTGCCAGCAGTTTAAGCGGGGGGGCGGGAGAGCAGTACTTC	CASSLSGGAGEQYF
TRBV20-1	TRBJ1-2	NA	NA	TGCAGTGCTAGGGCCTATGGCTACACCTTC	CSARAYGYTF
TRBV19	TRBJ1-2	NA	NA	TGTGCCAGTAGGCAAACCGGCAGGGGCGATGTTAATGGCTACACCTTC	CASRQTGRGDVNGYTF
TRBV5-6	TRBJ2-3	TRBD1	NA	TGTGCCAGCAGCTTTAGGGGGCCTAGCACAGATACGCAGTATTTT	CASSFRGPSTDTQYF
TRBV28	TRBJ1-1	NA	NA	TGTGCCAGCAGCACCGGGACGGTGAACACTGAAGCTTTCTTT	CASSTGTVNTEAFF
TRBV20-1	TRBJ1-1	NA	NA	TGCAGTGCTGTCCCCAACACTGAAGCTTTCTTT	CSAVPNTEAFF
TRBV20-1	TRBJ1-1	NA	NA	TGCAGTGCTAGAGATACGTTTGCTTTCTTT	CSARDTFAFF
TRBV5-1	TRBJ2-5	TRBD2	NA	TGCGCCAGCAGCCCGTTAGCGGGACAACAAGAGACCCAGTACTTC	CASSPLAGQQETQYF
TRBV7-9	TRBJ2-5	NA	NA	TGTGCCAGCAGCTTGGATCTGACAGGTATCGATCAAGAGACCCAGTACTTC	CASSLDLTGIDQETQYF
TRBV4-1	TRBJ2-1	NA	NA	TGCGCCAGCAGCCAAGAAACGGGTTCCTACTCCTACAATGAGCAGTTCTTC	CASSQETGSYSYNEQFF
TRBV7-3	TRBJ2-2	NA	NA	TGTGCCAGCAGCTTAAGTGGTCGGGGAAGCAGGGGATTGGACACCGGGGAGCTGTTTTTT	CASSLSGRGSRGLDTGELFF
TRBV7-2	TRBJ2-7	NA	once	TGTGCCAGCAGCTTAGGCGAGTTATACGAGCAGTACTTC	CASSLGELYEQYF
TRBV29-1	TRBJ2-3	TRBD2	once	TGCAGCGGGACTAGCGGGCCTGGATCTAGCACAGATACGCAGTATTTT	CSGTSGPGSSTDTQYF
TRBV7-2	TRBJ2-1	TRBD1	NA	TGTGCCAGCAGCAAAGTCTCAGGGGGCGAACTATACAATGAGCAGTTCTTC	CASSKVSGGELYNEQFF
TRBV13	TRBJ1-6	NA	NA	TGTGCCAGCAGCTTGAATGGATTGGGGGGATTTAGCAATTCACCCCTCCACTTT	CASSLNGLGGFSNSPLHF
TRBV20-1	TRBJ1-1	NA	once	TGCAGTGCTAGAGAACGGACTGAAGCTTTCTTT	CSARERTEAFF
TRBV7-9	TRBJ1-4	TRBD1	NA	TGTGCCAGCAGCTCGGGACAGGGTTACGAAAAACTGTTTTTT	CASSSGQGYEKLFF
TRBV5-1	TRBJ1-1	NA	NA	TGCGCCAGCAGCCTACAGGGCTTCGGCACTGAAGCTTTCTTT	CASSLQGFGTEAFF
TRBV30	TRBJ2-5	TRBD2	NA	TGTGCCTGGAAGGCCGCGGGGGGAGAGACCCAGTACTTC	CAWKAAGGETQYF
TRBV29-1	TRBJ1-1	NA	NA	TGCAGCGTGAGGGACCCAGCCTCTGAAGCTTTCTTT	CSVRDPASEAFF
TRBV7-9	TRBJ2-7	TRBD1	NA	TGTGCCAGCAGCTTAGGGTTTGGACAGGGCTACGAGCAGTACTTC	CASSLGFGQGYEQYF
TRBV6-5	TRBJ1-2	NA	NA	TGTGCCAGCAGTTCTACGGGTGGCTACACCTTC	CASSSTGGYTF
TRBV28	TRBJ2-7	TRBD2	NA	TGTGCCAGCACCCTTAGCGGGGCCTACGAGCAGTACTTC	CASTLSGAYEQYF
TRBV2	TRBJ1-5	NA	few	TGTGCCAGCAGGATTGACGAAAGCAGCAATCAGCCCCAGCATTTT	CASRIDESSNQPQHF
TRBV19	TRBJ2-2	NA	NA	TGTGCCAGTAGTAATACAGGGAACACCGGGGAGCTGTTTTTT	CASSNTGNTGELFF
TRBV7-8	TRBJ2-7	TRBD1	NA	TGTGCCAGCAGCTTAGAAGGGACAGGGACCTACGAGCAGTACTTC	CASSLEGTGTYEQYF